The clone carrying this TCR beta chain was observed a single time. Its matching antigen is unknown. This CDR3 spans 16 amino acids. The germline gives CDR1 LGHNA, CDR2 YNFKEQ. The germline V and J ends were trimmed by 0 bases and 1 base, with 10 bases remaining between them. Generated by immunoSEQ multiplex PCR, the TCRdb table keeps only in-frame clones and is missing some. In the table there are roughly 2,500,000 clones, 80% to 95% of which are singletons. Naive CD4+ cells were CD45RA-selected; the remaining cells were memory. These data belong to a study of shared clonotypes between healthy human individuals. Broader study findings: Generation probabilities were higher for clonotypes shared across all four sorted-subset donors than for unshared ones.

Sequenced input: naive CD4+ T cells from PBMCs. As for subset: CD45RA+ positively selected. The V call is TRBV4-2, the J call TRBJ2-4, with D uncertain. This sequence originates from a man younger than 35 in good health. Some clones in this sample may be carry-over from other donors' samples. The CDR3 bases are TGTGCCAGCAGCCAAGATTCGGAGAGGGCCAAAAACATTCAGTACTTC. Its translation is CASSQDSERAKNIQYF.